These T cell receptor beta chains were read from a single sample in a study of T cell repertoires in cytomegalovirus infection. TCRdb called the reads again in MiXCR, with one record for every CDR3 protein. Among some 450,000 distinct CDR3 sequences listed, 25% to 40% were seen once. The sample was PBMCs. All receptors come from a human donor in good health (CMV status not recorded). Some clones in this sample may be carry-over from other donors' samples. Each CDR3 is given with its conserved first and last residue. The D gene is left open where the match is weak. Rows give clone size only sometimes, using once, few, many, or a class for an expanded clone.

D gene	CDR3 length	J gene	clone size	V gene	CDR3 protein	CDR3 DNA
TRBD2	14	TRBJ2-7	.	TRBV6-1	CASRVSGGDNEQYF	TGTGCCAGCAGGGTTAGCGGGGGGGATAACGAGCAGTACTTC
.	14	TRBJ1-2	.	TRBV11-2	CASSSRGSGYGYTF	TGTGCCAGCAGCTCCAGGGGATCTGGCTATGGCTACACCTTC
.	16	TRBJ1-2	.	TRBV9	CASSAGTTPVGNGYTF	TGTGCCAGCAGCGCCGGGACAACCCCAGTAGGGAATGGCTACACCTTC
.	15	TRBJ1-2	.	TRBV7-9	CASSLGQIGLYGYTF	TGTGCCAGCAGCTTAGGACAGATCGGTTTATATGGCTACACCTTC
.	13	TRBJ1-5	many	TRBV12-3/TRBV12-4	CASSFDSNQPQHF	TGTGCCAGCAGTTTCGACAGCAATCAGCCCCAGCATTTT
.	14	TRBJ2-7	.	TRBV4-1	CASSQVGGAYEQYF	TGCGCCAGCAGCCAAGTTGGAGGGGCCTACGAGCAGTACTTC
.	16	TRBJ1-1	many	TRBV7-8	CASSPYSTPLSTEAFF	TGTGCCAGCAGCCCCTACTCGACACCGCTGAGCACTGAAGCTTTCTTT
TRBD2	15	TRBJ2-1	few	TRBV28	CASRTTSGLGNEQFF	TGTGCCAGCAGAACCACTAGCGGGTTAGGGAATGAGCAGTTCTTC
.	15	TRBJ1-6	.	TRBV19	CASGLGSSYNSPLHF	TGTGCCAGTGGGCTCGGGAGCTCCTATAATTCACCCCTCCACTTT
.	15	TRBJ2-7	.	TRBV9	CASSVEGGTAYEQYF	TGTGCCAGCAGCGTAGAGGGCGGTACAGCCTACGAGCAGTACTTC
TRBD1	14	TRBJ1-4	once	TRBV20-1	CSARQGAPNEKLFF	TGCAGTGCTAGACAGGGGGCCCCCAATGAAAAACTGTTTTTT
TRBD2	15	TRBJ2-1	few	TRBV6-5	CASRKQGTSGREQFF	TGTGCCAGCAGAAAGCAGGGGACTAGCGGGAGGGAGCAGTTCTTC
.	13	TRBJ2-7	.	TRBV30	CAWGTEEGDEQYF	TGTGCCTGGGGGACGGAGGAGGGGGACGAGCAGTACTTC
.	13	TRBJ2-7	.	TRBV11-2	CASTGPEPYEQYF	TGTGCCAGCACCGGCCCCGAGCCCTACGAGCAGTACTTC
TRBD1	15	TRBJ1-1	.	TRBV5-6	CASSLPPGQGAEAFF	TGTGCCAGCAGCTTGCCCCCGGGACAGGGGGCTGAAGCTTTCTTT
.	12	TRBJ1-5	.	TRBV12-3/TRBV12-4	CASSPPGRPQHF	TGTGCCAGCAGCCCCCCGGGGAGGCCCCAGCATTTT
.	11	TRBJ1-1	.	TRBV29-1	CSVMTPGKAFF	TGCAGCGTCATGACCCCAGGTAAAGCTTTCTTT
.	15	TRBJ2-2	few	TRBV7-2	CASSLAPGVVGELFF	TGTGCCAGCAGCTTAGCCCCTGGGGTTGTCGGGGAGCTGTTTTTT
.	17	TRBJ1-1	.	TRBV5-5	CASSWIRDGLLHTEAFF	TGTGCCAGCAGCTGGATTCGGGACGGGTTGTTGCACACTGAAGCTTTCTTT
.	15	TRBJ2-2	.	TRBV6-1	CASTERGRDTGELFF	TGTGCCAGCACCGAAAGGGGAAGGGACACCGGGGAGCTGTTTTTT
.	14	TRBJ1-4	few	TRBV27	CASSFKGTGEKLFF	TGTGCCAGCAGTTTTAAGGGGACGGGTGAAAAACTGTTTTTT
.	13	TRBJ2-1	.	TRBV6-6	CASSFKDYNEQFF	TGTGCCAGCAGTTTTAAAGATTACAATGAGCAGTTCTTC